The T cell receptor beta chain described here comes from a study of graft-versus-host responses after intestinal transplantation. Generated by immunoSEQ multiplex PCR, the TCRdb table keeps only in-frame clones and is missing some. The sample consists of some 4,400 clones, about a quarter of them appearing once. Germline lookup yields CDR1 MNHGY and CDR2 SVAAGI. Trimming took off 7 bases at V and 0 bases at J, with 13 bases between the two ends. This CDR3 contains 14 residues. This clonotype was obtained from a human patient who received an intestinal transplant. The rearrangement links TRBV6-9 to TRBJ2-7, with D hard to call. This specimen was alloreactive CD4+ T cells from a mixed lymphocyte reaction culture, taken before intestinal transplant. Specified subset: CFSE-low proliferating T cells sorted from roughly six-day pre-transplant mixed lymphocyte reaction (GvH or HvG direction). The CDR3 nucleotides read TGTGCCAGCACCAGTTATAAGAGCTCCTACGAGCAGTACTTC. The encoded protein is CASTSYKSSYEQYF.